Shown below are 8 T cell receptor beta chains from a single sample sequenced in a study of cytomegalovirus exposure and HLA in healthy donors. Using immunoSEQ multiplex PCR, the repertoire was profiled, and TCRdb retains in-frame clones only, with some absent. The repertoire holds about 160,000 clones, 89% seen once, with around 4.4% in the top ten. Specimen: PBMCs. These receptors all stem from a man aged 18 to 30 in good health and CMV-seropositive.

The genes are TRBV19 and TRBJ2-3; 11 nucleotides match TRBD2. After removal of 3 bases from V and 5 bases from J, the junction contained 10 bases not matched to a gene. Germline CDR1 LNHDA, CDR2 SQIVND (reference sequence). The CDR3 sequence is 17 residues long. In DNA, the CDR3 is TGTGCCAGTAGTATCATTATAGCGGGAGGGTCGAGAGATACGCAGTATTTT. Its protein product is CASSIIIAGGSRDTQYF.

This chain joins TRBV27 and TRBJ2-1; no firm D call. V lost 1 base, J lost 2 bases, and 6 bases lay in between. Germline CDR1 reads MNHEY; CDR2 reads SMNVEV (reference sequence). The CDR3 length is 14 residues. The CDR3: CASSLFLPYNEQFF. In DNA, the CDR3 is TGTGCCAGCAGTTTATTTCTCCCCTACAATGAGCAGTTCTTC.

This clone has just a few counts. The rearrangement links TRBV9 to TRBJ1-2; weak D call: TRBD1 (6 bases). With 3 bases removed from V and 0 bases from J, the gap between germline ends came to 21 bases. The CDR3 runs to 18 residues. Germline V lookup: CDR1 SGDLS, CDR2 YYNGEE. The CDR3 is CASSGGPFRTAANYGYTF. For the CDR3, the DNA is TGTGCCAGCAGCGGTGGGCCTTTTCGGACAGCAGCTAACTATGGCTACACCTTC.

The V and J genes are TRBV7-8 and TRBJ2-5, with a tentative D call TRBD1 (5 bases). The germline CDR1 and CDR2 sequences are SGHVS and FQNEAQ. The CDR3 totals 14 residues. V shed 1 base and J shed 2 bases, with 8 bases lying between them. The CDR3 sequence is CASSLDKGQETQYF. As DNA, the CDR3 is TGTGCCAGCAGCTTAGACAAGGGGCAAGAGACCCAGTACTTC.

The V call is TRBV7-2, the J call TRBJ2-7; TRBD2 aligns across 9 bases. The V gene end was trimmed by 5 bases and the J gene end by 0 bases; junction bases not matched to a gene: 8. Germline V gene data show CDR1 as SGHTA and CDR2 as FQGNSA. The CDR3 loop spans 16 amino acids. This chain's CDR3 is CASSRTVAGDSYEQYF. The CDR3 coding sequence is TGTGCCAGCAGCCGAACCGTAGCGGGAGACTCCTACGAGCAGTACTTC.

J is TRBJ2-3 and V is TRBV9, with D unclear. Trimming took 4 bases from V and 3 from J, leaving 6 bases between them. The CDR3 totals 12 residues. Germline loops: CDR1 SGDLS, CDR2 YYNGEE. DNA of the CDR3: TGTGCCAGCAGCCTATTAACAGATACGCAGTATTTT. Amino acid sequence: CASSLLTDTQYF.

The V and J genes are TRBV6-1 and TRBJ1-1; 9 bases map to TRBD1. Germline CDR1 MNHNS, CDR2 SASEGT. The CDR3 is made up of 13 amino acids. J gave up 6 bases and V 10 bases, and 9 bases lay outside the gene matches. The CDR3 is CAIRDRVSSEAFF. The DNA for the CDR3 is TGTGCCATCCGGGACAGGGTCTCTTCTGAAGCTTTCTTT.

The CDR3 sequence is CASSFARQGARGYTF. DNA of the CDR3: TGTGCCAGCAGCTTCGCCCGACAGGGGGCAAGGGGCTACACCTTC. The chain links TRBV7-8 to TRBJ1-2; 10 bases are a match to TRBD1. The CDR3 consists of 15 residues. Germline assignment: CDR1 SGHVS and CDR2 FQNEAQ. V lost 3 bases to trimming and J lost 8 bases; unmatched junction nucleotides: 9.